This is a list of T cell receptor beta chains from one sample in a study of tumor T cells in aggressive B-cell lymphoma. Sequencing was performed with immunoSEQ multiplex PCR; in TCRdb, only in-frame clones are kept and a portion is missing. The sample holds thousands of clones, 75% to 95% seen once. Source material: tumor tissue. The origin of the receptors is an adult with diffuse large B cell lymphoma. Both conserved end residues are part of each CDR3. A D gene is named only where the DNA matches it firmly. Expanded clones are given a class, and other clones once, few, many or no size at all.

TRBJ2-1	TRBV10-2	TRBD1	once	CASSGDRWTHTWGEQFF	TGCGCCAGCAGTGGGGACAGATGGACTCATACATGGGGTGAGCAGTTCTTC
TRBJ2-5	TRBV18	TRBD2	NA	CASSRRSLGGNQETQYF	TGTGCCAGCTCACGACGGTCATTGGGGGGGAACCAAGAGACCCAGTACTTC
TRBJ2-6	TRBV18	NA	once	CASSPRSGGSGANVLTF	TGTGCCAGCTCACCACGATCCGGGGGCTCTGGGGCCAACGTCCTGACTTTC
TRBJ1-2	TRBV19	NA	NA	CASSISSTGFWLGYTF	TGTGCCAGTAGTATATCTTCGACAGGTTTCTGGTTGGGCTACACCTTC
TRBJ2-7	TRBV4-2	TRBD2	NA	CASSGLAGGPYEQYF	TGTGCCAGCAGTGGACTAGCGGGAGGACCCTACGAGCAGTACTTC
TRBJ2-1	TRBV27	TRBD1	few	CASSFGDSSYNEQFF	TGTGCCAGCAGTTTCGGGGACAGCTCCTACAATGAGCAGTTCTTC
TRBJ2-6	TRBV30	NA	once	CAWGGQSSHVLTF	TGTGCCTGGGGAGGACAGAGCTCCCACGTCCTGACTTTC
TRBJ1-2	TRBV20-1	NA	few	CSALPGYTF	TGCAGTGCTCTACCTGGCTACACCTTC
TRBJ2-1	TRBV7-9	NA	NA	CASSLARREKYNEQFF	TGTGCCAGCAGCTTAGCGCGACGGGAGAAGTACAATGAGCAGTTCTTC
TRBJ2-7	TRBV5-1	NA	NA	CASSLDPGTVSEQYF	TGCGCCAGCAGCTTGGACCCGGGAACAGTCTCCGAGCAGTACTTC
TRBJ2-5	TRBV6-5	NA	once	CASSRQVPGETQYF	TGTGCCAGCAGTCGACAAGTCCCGGGGGAGACCCAGTACTTC
TRBJ2-2	TRBV7-2	NA	NA	CASRPLAATGELFF	TGTGCCAGCAGACCTCTAGCAGCCACCGGGGAGCTGTTTTTT
TRBJ2-2	TRBV5-1	TRBD2	NA	CASSLAPAGGPGELFF	TGCGCCAGCAGCTTGGCACCAGCGGGAGGGCCCGGGGAGCTGTTTTTT
TRBJ1-1	TRBV14	TRBD1	NA	CASSQDYRGRYTEAFF	TGTGCCAGCAGCCAAGATTACAGGGGGCGTTACACTGAAGCTTTCTTT
TRBJ2-1	TRBV11-2	NA	NA	CASSLVRTEGLYNEQFF	TGTGCCAGCAGCTTGGTCCGGACAGAGGGCCTCTACAATGAGCAGTTCTTC
TRBJ2-7	TRBV5-1	NA	NA	CASSQRGAGISYEQYF	TGCGCCAGCAGCCAACGGGGGGCAGGGATCTCCTACGAGCAGTACTTC
TRBJ2-7	TRBV7-8	TRBD1	NA	CASSVGQGNYEQYF	TGTGCCAGCAGCGTAGGACAGGGGAACTACGAGCAGTACTTC
TRBJ2-1	TRBV27	NA	NA	CASSLTYYNEQFF	TGTGCCAGCAGTCTGACTTATTACAATGAGCAATTCTTC
TRBJ1-5	TRBV6-5	TRBD1	NA	CASSTGTGNQPQHF	TGTGCCAGCAGTACCGGGACAGGCAATCAGCCCCAGCATTTT
TRBJ2-1	TRBV7-2	TRBD2	NA	CASSLVTGTSVSEQFF	TGTGCCAGCAGCTTAGTTACCGGGACTAGCGTAAGTGAGCAGTTCTTC
TRBJ1-1	TRBV4-1	NA	NA	CASSQDPGHSSSAFF	TGCGCCAGCAGCCAAGATCCGGGACACAGTTCTTCAGCTTTCTTT
TRBJ2-7	TRBV7-2	NA	NA	CASSLGARALLDEQYF	TGTGCCAGCAGCTTAGGGGCCAGGGCGCTTCTCGACGAGCAGTACTTC
TRBJ2-5	TRBV5-6	TRBD2	NA	CASSLRAGGLETQYF	TGTGCCAGCAGCTTACGTGCGGGAGGCTTGGAGACCCAGTACTTC
TRBJ2-3	TRBV9	TRBD2	NA	CASSAGGSGDTQYF	TGTGCCAGCAGCGCGGGCGGGAGTGGAGATACGCAGTATTTT
TRBJ1-1	TRBV28	NA	NA	CASGPTVGGGTEAFF	TGTGCCAGCGGTCCCACGGTGGGAGGGGGCACTGAAGCTTTCTTT
TRBJ2-7	TRBV5-1	TRBD1	NA	CASSWGQASSEQYF	TGCGCCAGCAGCTGGGGACAGGCCTCCTCCGAGCAGTACTTC
TRBJ1-4	TRBV7-9	NA	NA	CASSLNRMGQDNEKLFF	TGTGCCAGCAGCCTCAATAGGATGGGGCAGGATAATGAAAAACTGTTTTTT
TRBJ1-3	TRBV7-9	NA	NA	CATGPEGRMSGNTIYF	TGTGCCACAGGACCGGAGGGGAGGATGAGTGGAAACACCATATATTTT
TRBJ2-5	TRBV30	TRBD1	NA	CAWSTGALGETQYF	TGTGCCTGGAGTACAGGGGCCCTCGGGGAGACCCAGTACTTC
TRBJ2-1	TRBV27	TRBD2	once	CASSISSLASGRGNEQFF	TGTGCCAGCAGCATTTCCAGTTTGGCTAGCGGGAGAGGGAATGAGCAGTTCTTC
TRBJ2-5	TRBV30	TRBD1	few	CAWSIGQGQETQYF	TGTGCCTGGAGCATCGGACAGGGTCAAGAGACCCAGTACTTC
TRBJ2-2	TRBV9	TRBD2	NA	CASSVASQAGVLGTGELFF	TGTGCCAGCAGCGTTGCCAGCCAGGCGGGAGTCTTGGGGACCGGGGAGCTGTTTTTT
TRBJ2-7	TRBV7-9	NA	NA	CASSDLQEQYF	TGTGCCAGCTCCGATCTCCAGGAGCAGTACTTC
TRBJ2-5	TRBV29-1	NA	NA	CSVDRGGGGETQYF	TGCAGCGTTGACAGAGGGGGTGGGGGAGAGACCCAGTACTTC
TRBJ2-7	TRBV2	TRBD2	NA	CASRRASGSSYEQYF	TGTGCCAGTCGCCGGGCCAGCGGGAGTTCCTACGAGCAGTACTTC
TRBJ2-1	TRBV29-1	TRBD2	NA	CSVQGLAGVLFHFEQFF	TGCAGCGTACAGGGGCTAGCGGGAGTCTTATTCCACTTTGAGCAGTTCTTC
TRBJ2-2	TRBV18	NA	NA	CASPRAIGASGNTGELFF	TGTGCCAGCCCCAGGGCAATCGGCGCTAGTGGGAACACCGGGGAGCTGTTTTTT
TRBJ2-3	TRBV2	TRBD2	NA	CASSGAGGSDTQYF	TGTGCCAGCAGTGGAGCGGGAGGCTCAGATACGCAGTATTTT
TRBJ2-7	TRBV18	NA	once	CASSPPTGRYEQYF	TGTGCCAGCTCACCACCGACAGGTAGATACGAGCAGTACTTC
TRBJ2-3	TRBV19	TRBD1	NA	CASNRQGRTDTQYF	TGTGCCAGTAATCGACAGGGACGCACAGATACGCAGTATTTT
TRBJ2-7	TRBV28	NA	NA	CASSYTGFSYEQYF	TGTGCCAGCAGCTATACAGGATTCTCCTACGAGCAGTACTTC
TRBJ2-3	TRBV30	NA	NA	CAWSRDSTDTQYF	TGTGCCTGGAGTAGAGATAGCACAGATACGCAGTATTTT
TRBJ1-2	TRBV7-9	TRBD1	NA	CASDLTGEYGYTF	TGTGCCAGCGATTTGACAGGGGAATATGGCTACACCTTC
TRBJ2-3	TRBV14	TRBD2	NA	CASSQTSGTREYF	TGTGCCAGCAGCCAAACGAGCGGGACCCGAGAGTATTTT
TRBJ2-1	TRBV9	TRBD2	NA	CASSVGGPGSYNEQFF	TGTGCCAGCAGCGTGGGAGGGCCCGGCTCCTACAATGAGCAATTCTTC
TRBJ1-1	TRBV5-4	NA	NA	CASAPLVNTEAFF	TGTGCCAGCGCCCCCCTAGTAAACACTGAAGCTTTCTTT
TRBJ2-2	TRBV7-9	TRBD2	NA	CASSLLAGLRAGELFF	TGTGCCAGCAGCTTACTAGCGGGCCTAAGGGCCGGGGAGCTGTTTTTT
TRBJ1-1	TRBV6-5	NA	NA	CASGYGSTEAFF	TGTGCCAGCGGGTATGGGAGCACTGAAGCTTTCTTT
TRBJ2-3	TRBV5-1	TRBD2	NA	CASSLDGRLAGDTDTQYF	TGCGCCAGCAGCTTGGACGGACGCCTAGCGGGGGACACAGATACGCAGTATTTT
TRBJ2-1	TRBV9	NA	NA	CASSPGLALGNEQFF	TGTGCCAGCAGCCCCGGGTTAGCGCTGGGGAATGAGCAGTTCTTC
TRBJ2-6	TRBV10-3	NA	NA	CAISPGAAGSRGANVLTF	TGTGCCATCAGTCCAGGGGCCGCGGGTTCTCGAGGGGCCAACGTCCTGACTTTC
TRBJ2-2	TRBV29-1	TRBD1	NA	CSVLAGGWNTGELFF	TGCAGCGTACTCGCAGGGGGTTGGAACACCGGGGAGCTGTTTTTT
TRBJ2-1	TRBV4-3	TRBD2	once	CASSQAASGRDEQFF	TGCGCCAGCAGCCAAGCGGCTAGCGGGAGGGATGAGCAGTTCTTC